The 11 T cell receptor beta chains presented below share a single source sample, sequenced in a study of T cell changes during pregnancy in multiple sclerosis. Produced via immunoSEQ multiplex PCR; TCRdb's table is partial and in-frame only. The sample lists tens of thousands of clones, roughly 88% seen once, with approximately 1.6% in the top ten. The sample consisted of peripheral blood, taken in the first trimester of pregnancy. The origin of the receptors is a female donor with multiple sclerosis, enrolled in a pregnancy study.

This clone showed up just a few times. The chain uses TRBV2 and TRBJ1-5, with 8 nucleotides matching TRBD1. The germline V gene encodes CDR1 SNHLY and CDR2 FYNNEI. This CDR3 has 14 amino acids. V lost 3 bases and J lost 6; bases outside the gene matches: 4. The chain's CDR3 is CASSEAGGGQPQHF. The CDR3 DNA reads TGTGCCAGCAGTGAGGCAGGGGGCGGTCAGCCCCAGCATTTT.

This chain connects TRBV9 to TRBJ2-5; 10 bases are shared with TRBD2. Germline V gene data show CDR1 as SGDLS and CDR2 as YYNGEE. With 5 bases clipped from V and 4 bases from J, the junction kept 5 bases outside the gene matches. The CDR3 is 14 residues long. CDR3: CASSTSGTAETQYF. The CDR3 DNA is TGTGCCAGCAGTACTAGCGGGACGGCAGAGACCCAGTACTTC.

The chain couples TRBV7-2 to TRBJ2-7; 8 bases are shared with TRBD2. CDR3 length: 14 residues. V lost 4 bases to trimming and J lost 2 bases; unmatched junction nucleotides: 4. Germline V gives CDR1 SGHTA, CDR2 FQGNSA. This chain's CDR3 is CASSYSGGAYEQYF. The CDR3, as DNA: TGTGCCAGCAGCTACAGCGGGGGAGCCTACGAGCAGTACTTC.

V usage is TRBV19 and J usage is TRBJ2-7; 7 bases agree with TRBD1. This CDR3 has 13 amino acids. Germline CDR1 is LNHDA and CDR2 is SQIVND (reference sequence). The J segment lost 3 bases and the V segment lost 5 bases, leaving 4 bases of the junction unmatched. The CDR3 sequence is CASSPRQGYEQYF. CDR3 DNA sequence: TGTGCCAGTAGTCCCCGACAGGGCTACGAGCAGTACTTC.

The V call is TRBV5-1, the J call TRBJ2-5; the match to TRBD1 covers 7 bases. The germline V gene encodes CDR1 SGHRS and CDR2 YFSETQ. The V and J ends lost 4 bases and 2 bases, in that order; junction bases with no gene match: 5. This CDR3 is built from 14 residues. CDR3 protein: CASSATGKQETQYF. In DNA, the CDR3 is TGCGCCAGCAGCGCGACAGGGAAACAAGAGACCCAGTACTTC. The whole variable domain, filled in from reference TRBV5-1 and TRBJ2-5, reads KAGVTQTPRYLIKTRGQQVTLSCSPISGHRSVSWYQQTPGQGLQFLFEYFSETQRNKGNFPGRFSGRQFSNSRSEMNVSTLELGDSALYLCASSATGKQETQYFGPGTRLLVL.

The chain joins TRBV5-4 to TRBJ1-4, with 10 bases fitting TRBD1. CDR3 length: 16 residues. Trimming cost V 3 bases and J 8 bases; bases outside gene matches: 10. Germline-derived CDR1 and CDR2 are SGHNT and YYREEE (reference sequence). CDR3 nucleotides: TGTGCCAGCAGCTACCTGACAGGGGGCAGTGGGGAAAAACTGTTTTTT. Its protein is CASSYLTGGSGEKLFF. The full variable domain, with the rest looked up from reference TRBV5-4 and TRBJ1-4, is ETGVTQSPTHLIKTRGQQVTLRCSSQSGHNTVSWYQQALGQGPQFIFQYYREEENGRGNFPPRFSGLQFPNYSSELNVNALELDDSALYLCASSYLTGGSGEKLFFGSGTQLSVL.

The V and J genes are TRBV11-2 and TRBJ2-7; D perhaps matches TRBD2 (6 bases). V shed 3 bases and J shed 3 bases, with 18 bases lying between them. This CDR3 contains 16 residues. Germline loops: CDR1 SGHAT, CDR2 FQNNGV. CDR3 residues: CASSFPRDLPYYEQYF. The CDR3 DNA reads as TGTGCCAGCAGCTTTCCCCGGGACTTGCCCTACTACGAGCAGTACTTC.

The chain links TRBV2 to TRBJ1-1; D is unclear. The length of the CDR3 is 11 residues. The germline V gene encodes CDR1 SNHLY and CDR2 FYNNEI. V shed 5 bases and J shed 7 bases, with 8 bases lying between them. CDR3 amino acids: CASSFVLEAFF. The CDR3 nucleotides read TGTGCCAGCAGTTTTGTCCTTGAAGCTTTCTTT. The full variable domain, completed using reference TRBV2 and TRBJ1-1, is EPEVTQTPSHQVTQMGQEVILRCVPISNHLYFYWYRQILGQKVEFLVSFYNNEISEKSEIFDDQFSVERPDGSNFTLKIRSTKLEDSAMYFCASSFVLEAFFGQGTRLTVV.

The CDR3 is CASTRLAGDNEQFF. CDR3 in DNA: TGTGCCAGCACCAGACTAGCGGGTGACAATGAGCAGTTCTTC. This chain connects TRBV2 to TRBJ2-1; 10 bases are a match to TRBD2. The CDR3 length is 14 residues. Losses at the gene ends were 7 bases for V and 5 bases for J; bases not matched to a gene: 5. Germline CDR1 SNHLY, CDR2 FYNNEI.

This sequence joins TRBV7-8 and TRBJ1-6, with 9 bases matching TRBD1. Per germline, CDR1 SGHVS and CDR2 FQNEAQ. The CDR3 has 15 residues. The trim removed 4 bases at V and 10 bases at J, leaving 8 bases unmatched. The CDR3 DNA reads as TGTGCCAGCAGCTCACAGGGGGCGCAGAAGTCACCCCTCCACTTT. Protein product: CASSSQGAQKSPLHF.

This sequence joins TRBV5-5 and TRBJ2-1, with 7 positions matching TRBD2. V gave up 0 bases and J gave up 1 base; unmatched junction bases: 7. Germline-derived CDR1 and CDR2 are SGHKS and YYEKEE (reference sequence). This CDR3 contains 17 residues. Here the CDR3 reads CASSLDGREISYNEQFF. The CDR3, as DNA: TGTGCCAGCAGCTTGGATGGGCGGGAGATTTCCTACAATGAGCAGTTCTTC.